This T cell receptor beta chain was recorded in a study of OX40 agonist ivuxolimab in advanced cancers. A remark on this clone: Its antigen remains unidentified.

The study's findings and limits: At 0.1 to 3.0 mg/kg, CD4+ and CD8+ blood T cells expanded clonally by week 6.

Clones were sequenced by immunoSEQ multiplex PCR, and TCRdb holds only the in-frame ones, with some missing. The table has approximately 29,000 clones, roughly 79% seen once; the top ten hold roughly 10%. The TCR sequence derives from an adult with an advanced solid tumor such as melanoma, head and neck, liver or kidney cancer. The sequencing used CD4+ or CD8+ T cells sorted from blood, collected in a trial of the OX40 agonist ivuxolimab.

The CDR3 loop is CASRQLGYEQYF. The CDR3 DNA reads TGTGCCAGCCGACAGTTGGGTTACGAGCAGTACTTC. This sequence joins TRBV2 and TRBJ2-7; D perhaps matches TRBD1 (5 bases). This CDR3 comprises 12 residues. The V end lost 8 bases, the J end lost 4 bases, and 12 bases lay between the germline ends. Per the germline V gene, CDR1 is SNHLY and CDR2 is FYNNEI.